One T cell receptor beta chain is described in this entry. The data were produced by immunoSEQ multiplex PCR, yet TCRdb's version contains in-frame clones alone and is incomplete. The sample lists more than 40,000 clones, around 90% occurring once. These data come from a study of blood T cell repertoires in COVID-19. Overall study: The study drew acute and convalescent COVID-19 samples from the United States, Italy and Spain. Sample material is recorded as cDNA or gDNA derived from T cells, B-cell-depleted T cells, or PBMCs.

This CDR3 spans 16 amino acids. With V trimmed by 3 bases and J by 6 bases, 9 bases remained unmatched. From germline, CDR1 is MGHDK and CDR2 SYGVNS. Specimen: peripheral blood. The TCR originated in a man of 80 years or more with acute or convalescent COVID-19. This chain connects TRBV25-1 to TRBJ1-3; 9 positions match TRBD1. CDR3 loop: CASSEAGTGRKNTIYF. The CDR3 region has the DNA TGTGCCAGCAGTGAGGCCGGGACAGGGAGGAAAAACACCATATATTTT. Combining the CDR3 with reference TRBV25-1 and TRBJ1-3 gives the whole variable domain EADIYQTPRYLVIGTGKKITLECSQTMGHDKMYWYQQDPGMELHLIHYSYGVNSTEKGDLSSESTVSRIRTEHFPLTLESARPSHTSQYLCASSEAGTGRKNTIYFGEGSWLTVV.